This T cell receptor (beta chain) comes out of a study of CD8+ T cells in alopecia areata. Study summary: For the treated group, dosing was oral tofacitinib at 5 to 10 mg twice daily.

RNA, once extracted, was reverse transcribed into cDNA for use as the sequencing template. Repertoires were generated with immunoSEQ multiplex PCR, while TCRdb's copy carries only in-frame clones and drops some. The table includes 90,000 to 120,000 clones, less than 90% detected once. Treatment noted: oral pan-JAK inhibitor, 5-10 mg twice daily. The CDR3 sequence is 14 residues long. Trimming left V 3 bases short and J 4 bases short, with 13 bases between. The germline gives CDR1 SGDLS, CDR2 YYNGEE. Material: CD8+ T cells sorted from blood, obtained at week 24, from a patient treated with tofacitinib. The clonotype originates from a human donor with alopecia areata. The gene calls are TRBV9 and TRBJ1-2, with TRBD1 as a possible D gene (5 bases). This CDR3 reads CASSDQDSFYGYTF. CDR3 coding DNA: TGTGCCAGCAGCGACCAAGACAGTTTCTATGGCTACACCTTC. The full variable domain, with the rest looked up from reference TRBV9 and TRBJ1-2, is DSGVTQTPKHLITATGQRVTLRCSPRSGDLSVYWYQQSLDQGLQFLIQYYNGEERAKGNILERFSAQQFPDLHSELNLSSLELGDSALYFCASSDQDSFYGYTFGSGTRLTVV.